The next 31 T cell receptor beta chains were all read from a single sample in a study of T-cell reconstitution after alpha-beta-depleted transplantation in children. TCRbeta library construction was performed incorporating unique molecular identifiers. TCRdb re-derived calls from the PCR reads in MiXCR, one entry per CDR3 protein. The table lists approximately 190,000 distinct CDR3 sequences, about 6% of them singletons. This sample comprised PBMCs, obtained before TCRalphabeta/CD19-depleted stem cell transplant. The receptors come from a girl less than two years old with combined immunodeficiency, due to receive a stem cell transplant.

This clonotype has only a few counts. The CDR3 reads CASMRAFGTEAFF. The CDR3 bases are TGTGCCAGCATGCGGGCCTTCGGCACTGAAGCTTTCTTT. The chain combines TRBV6-1 with TRBJ1-1; D not certain. This CDR3 is 13 amino acids long. V was shortened by 7 bases and J by 4 bases, with 13 bases between the two germline ends. The germline CDR1 and CDR2 sequences are MNHNS and SASEGT.

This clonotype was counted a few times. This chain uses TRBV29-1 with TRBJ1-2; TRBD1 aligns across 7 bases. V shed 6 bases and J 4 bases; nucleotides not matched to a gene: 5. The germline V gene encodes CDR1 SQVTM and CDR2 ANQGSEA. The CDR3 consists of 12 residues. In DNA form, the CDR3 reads TGCAGCGTAGGGACAGTCGCCTATGGCTACACCTTC. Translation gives CSVGTVAYGYTF.

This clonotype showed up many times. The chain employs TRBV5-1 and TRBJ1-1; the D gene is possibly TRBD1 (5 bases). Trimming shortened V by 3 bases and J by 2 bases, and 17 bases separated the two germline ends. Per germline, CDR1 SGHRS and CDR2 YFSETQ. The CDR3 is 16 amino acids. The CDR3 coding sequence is TGCGCCAGCAGCTCCTCCAGGGCCGGGGGAAACACTGAAGCTTTCTTT. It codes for CASSSSRAGGNTEAFF.

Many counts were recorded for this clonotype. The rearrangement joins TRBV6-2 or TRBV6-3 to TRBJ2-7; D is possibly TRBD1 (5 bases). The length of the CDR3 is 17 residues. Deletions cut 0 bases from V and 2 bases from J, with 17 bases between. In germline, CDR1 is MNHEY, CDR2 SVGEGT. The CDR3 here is CASSYSKTAFSTYEQYF. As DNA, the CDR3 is TGTGCCAGCAGTTACTCGAAGACAGCCTTTTCTACCTACGAGCAGTACTTC.

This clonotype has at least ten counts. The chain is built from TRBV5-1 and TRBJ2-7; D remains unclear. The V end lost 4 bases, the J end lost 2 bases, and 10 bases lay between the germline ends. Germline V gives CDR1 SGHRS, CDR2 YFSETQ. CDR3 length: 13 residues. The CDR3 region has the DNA TGCGCCAGCAGCCCTTCGGGTACCTACGAGCAGTACTTC. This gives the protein CASSPSGTYEQYF.

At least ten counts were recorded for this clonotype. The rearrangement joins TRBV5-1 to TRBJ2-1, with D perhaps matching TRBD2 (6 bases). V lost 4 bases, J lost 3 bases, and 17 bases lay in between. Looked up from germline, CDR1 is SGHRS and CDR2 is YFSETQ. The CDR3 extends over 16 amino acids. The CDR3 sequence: CASSLPPGLFYNEQFF. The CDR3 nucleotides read TGCGCCAGCAGCCTCCCCCCGGGACTGTTCTACAATGAGCAGTTCTTC. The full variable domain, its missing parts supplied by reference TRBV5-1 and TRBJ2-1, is KAGVTQTPRYLIKTRGQQVTLSCSPISGHRSVSWYQQTPGQGLQFLFEYFSETQRNKGNFPGRFSGRQFSNSRSEMNVSTLELGDSALYLCASSLPPGLFYNEQFFGPGTRLTVL.

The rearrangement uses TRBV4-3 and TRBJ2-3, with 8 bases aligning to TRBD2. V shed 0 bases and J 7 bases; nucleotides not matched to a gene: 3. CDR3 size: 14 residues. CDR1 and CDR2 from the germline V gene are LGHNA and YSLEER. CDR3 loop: CASSQELADHTQYF. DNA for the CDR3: TGCGCCAGCAGCCAAGAACTAGCGGACCATACGCAGTATTTT.

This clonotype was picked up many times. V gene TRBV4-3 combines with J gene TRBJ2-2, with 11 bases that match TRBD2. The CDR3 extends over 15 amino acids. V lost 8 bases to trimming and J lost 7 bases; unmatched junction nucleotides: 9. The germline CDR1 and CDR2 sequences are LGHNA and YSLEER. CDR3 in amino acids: CASRSGRATSGELFF. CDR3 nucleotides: TGCGCCAGCCGTAGCGGGAGGGCGACGAGCGGGGAGCTGTTTTTT.

CDR3 sequence reads: CAMGLGPLCNTGELFF. CDR3 bases: TGTGCCATGGGCCTCGGCCCCCTCTGCAACACCGGGGAGCTGTTTTTT. The gene calls are TRBV4-2 and TRBJ2-2; D unresolved. The CDR3 runs to 16 residues. Germline V lookup: CDR1 LGHNA, CDR2 YNFKEQ. V lost 10 bases, J lost 2 bases, and 20 bases lay in between.

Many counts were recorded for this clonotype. CDR3: CASSLTGIGYEQYF. CDR3 DNA sequence: TGTGCCAGCAGCTTGACAGGGATAGGGTACGAGCAGTACTTC. The chain joins TRBV13 to TRBJ2-7, with TRBD1 matching 7 bases. The CDR3 is 14 amino acids. Germline CDR1 reads PRHDT; CDR2 reads FYEKMQ (reference sequence). The V gene end was trimmed by 3 bases and the J gene end by 4 bases; junction bases not matched to a gene: 6.

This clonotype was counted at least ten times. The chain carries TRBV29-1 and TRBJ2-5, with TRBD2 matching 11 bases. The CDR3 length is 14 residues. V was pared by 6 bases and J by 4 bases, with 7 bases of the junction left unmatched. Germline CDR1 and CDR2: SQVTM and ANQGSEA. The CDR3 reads CSVGGLAAAETQYF. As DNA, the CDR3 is TGCAGCGTCGGGGGACTAGCGGCGGCAGAGACCCAGTACTTC.

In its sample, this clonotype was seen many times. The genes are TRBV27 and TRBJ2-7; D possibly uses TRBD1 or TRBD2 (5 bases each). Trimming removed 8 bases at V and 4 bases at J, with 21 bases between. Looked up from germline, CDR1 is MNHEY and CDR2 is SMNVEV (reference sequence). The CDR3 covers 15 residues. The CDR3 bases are TGTGCCAGCGGACGTACGGGGCGGCCTTTTTACGAGCAGTACTTC. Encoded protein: CASGRTGRPFYEQYF.

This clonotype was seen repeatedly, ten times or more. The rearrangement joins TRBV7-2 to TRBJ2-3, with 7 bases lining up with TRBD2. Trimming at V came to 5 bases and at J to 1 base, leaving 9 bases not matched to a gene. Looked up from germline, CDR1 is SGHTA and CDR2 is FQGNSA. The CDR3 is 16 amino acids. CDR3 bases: TGTGCCAGCAGCCCCACTCTCGCGGGAGGCACAGATACGCAGTATTTT. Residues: CASSPTLAGGTDTQYF.

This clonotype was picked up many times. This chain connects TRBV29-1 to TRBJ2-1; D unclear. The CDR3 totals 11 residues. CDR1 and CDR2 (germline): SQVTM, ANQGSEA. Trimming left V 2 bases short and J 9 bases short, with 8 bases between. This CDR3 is CSVEYFSEQFF. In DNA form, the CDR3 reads TGCAGCGTTGAATATTTCAGTGAGCAGTTCTTC.

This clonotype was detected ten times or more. Here the CDR3 reads CASSLGVAKNIQYF. CDR3 DNA sequence: TGTGCCAGCAGTTTGGGGGTAGCCAAAAACATTCAGTACTTC. This chain connects TRBV12-3 or TRBV12-4 to TRBJ2-4; possibly TRBD1 or TRBD2 for D (5 bases each). Trimming removed 3 bases at V and 0 bases at J, with 6 bases between. CDR3 length equals 14 residues.

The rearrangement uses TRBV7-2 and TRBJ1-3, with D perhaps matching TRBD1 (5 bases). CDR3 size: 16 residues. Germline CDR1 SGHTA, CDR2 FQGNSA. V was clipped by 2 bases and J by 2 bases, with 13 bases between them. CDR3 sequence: CASSLRGRVTGNTIYF. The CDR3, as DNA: TGTGCCAGCAGCTTAAGGGGCAGGGTAACTGGAAACACCATATATTTT.

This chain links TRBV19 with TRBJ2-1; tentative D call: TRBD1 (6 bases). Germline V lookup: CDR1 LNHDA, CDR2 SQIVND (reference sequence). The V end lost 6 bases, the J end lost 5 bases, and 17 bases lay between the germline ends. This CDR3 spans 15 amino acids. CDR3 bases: TGTGCCAGTAGCCGCCTGAGAGGGGACAACAATGAGCAGTTCTTC. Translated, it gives CASSRLRGDNNEQFF.

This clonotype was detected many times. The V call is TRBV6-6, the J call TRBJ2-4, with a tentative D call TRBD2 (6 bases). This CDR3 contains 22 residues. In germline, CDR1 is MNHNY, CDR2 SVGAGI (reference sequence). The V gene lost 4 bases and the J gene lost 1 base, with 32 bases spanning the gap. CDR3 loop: CASSSGARITRAGGIAKNIQYF. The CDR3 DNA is TGTGCCAGCAGTTCCGGGGCTCGAATTACACGGGCCGGGGGAATTGCCAAAAACATTCAGTACTTC.

Here the CDR3 DNA reads TGCAGCGTCGATGGCTACACCTTC. It specifies CSVDGYTF. J is TRBJ1-2 and V is TRBV29-1, with D hard to call. This CDR3 contains 8 residues. V was shortened by 6 bases and J by 6 bases, with 2 bases between the two germline ends. Germline V gene data show CDR1 as SQVTM and CDR2 as ANQGSEA.

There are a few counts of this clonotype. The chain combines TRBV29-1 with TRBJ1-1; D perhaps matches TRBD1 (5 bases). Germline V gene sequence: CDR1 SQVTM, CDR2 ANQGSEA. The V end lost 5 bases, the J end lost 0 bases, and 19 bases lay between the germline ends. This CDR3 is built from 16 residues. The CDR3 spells CSVTPPLGRVNTEAFF. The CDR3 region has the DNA TGCAGCGTTACCCCGCCCCTGGGCAGGGTGAACACTGAAGCTTTCTTT. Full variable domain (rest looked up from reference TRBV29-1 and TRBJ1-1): SAVISQKPSRDICQRGTSLTIQCQVDSQVTMMFWYRQQPGQSLTLIATANQGSEATYESGFVIDKFPISRPNLTFSTLTVSNMSPEDSSIYLCSVTPPLGRVNTEAFFGQGTRLTVV.

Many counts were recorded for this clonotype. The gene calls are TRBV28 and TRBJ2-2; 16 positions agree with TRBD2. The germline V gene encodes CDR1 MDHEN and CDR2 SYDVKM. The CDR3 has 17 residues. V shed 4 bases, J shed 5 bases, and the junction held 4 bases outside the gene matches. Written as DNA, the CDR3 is TGTGCCAGCAGTTGGGGACTAGCGGGAGGGCCAACCGGGGAGCTGTTTTTT. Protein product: CASSWGLAGGPTGELFF.

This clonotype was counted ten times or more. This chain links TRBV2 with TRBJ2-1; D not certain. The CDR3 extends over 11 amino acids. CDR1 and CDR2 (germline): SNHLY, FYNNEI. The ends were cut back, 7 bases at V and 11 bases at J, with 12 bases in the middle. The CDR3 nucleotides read TGTGCCAGCACTGAGTGGGGAAAGCAGTTCTTC. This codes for CASTEWGKQFF.

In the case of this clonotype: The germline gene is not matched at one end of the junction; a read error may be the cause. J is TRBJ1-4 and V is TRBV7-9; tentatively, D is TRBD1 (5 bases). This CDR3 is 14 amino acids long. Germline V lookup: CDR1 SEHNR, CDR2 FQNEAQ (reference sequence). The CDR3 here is CASSSSLRGGSKTF. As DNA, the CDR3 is TGTGCCAGCAGCTCCTCACTGCGGGGCGGATCAAAGACTTTT.

CDR3 region: CSARSRHEQYF. CDR3 DNA: TGCAGTGCTAGATCCAGGCACGAGCAGTACTTC. The chain has TRBV20-1 and TRBJ2-7; unclear D gene. From germline, CDR1 is DFQATT and CDR2 SNEGSKA (reference sequence). The CDR3 consists of 11 residues. V gave up 2 bases and J gave up 5 bases, with 7 bases separating them.

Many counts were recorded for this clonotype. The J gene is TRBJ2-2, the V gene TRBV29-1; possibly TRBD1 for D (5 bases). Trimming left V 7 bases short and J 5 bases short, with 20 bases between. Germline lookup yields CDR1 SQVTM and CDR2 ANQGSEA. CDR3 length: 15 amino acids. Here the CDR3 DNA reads TGCAGCGCTCTCCCAGTGTCTCAGGGTACCGGGGAGCTGTTTTTT. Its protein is CSALPVSQGTGELFF.

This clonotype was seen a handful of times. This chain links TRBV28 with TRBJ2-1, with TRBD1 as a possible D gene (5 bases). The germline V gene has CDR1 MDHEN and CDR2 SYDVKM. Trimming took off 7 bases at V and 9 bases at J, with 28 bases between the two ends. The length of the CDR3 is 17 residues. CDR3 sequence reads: CASTHGAKIGTTGEQFF. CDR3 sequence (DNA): TGTGCCAGCACTCACGGAGCGAAGATCGGTACTACAGGTGAGCAGTTCTTC.

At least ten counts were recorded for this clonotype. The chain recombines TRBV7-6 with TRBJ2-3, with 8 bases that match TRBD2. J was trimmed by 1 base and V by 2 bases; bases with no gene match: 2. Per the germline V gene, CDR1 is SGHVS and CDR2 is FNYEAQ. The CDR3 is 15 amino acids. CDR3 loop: CASSLLRGGTDTQYF. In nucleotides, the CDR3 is TGTGCCAGCAGCTTACTGCGGGGGGGCACAGATACGCAGTATTTT.

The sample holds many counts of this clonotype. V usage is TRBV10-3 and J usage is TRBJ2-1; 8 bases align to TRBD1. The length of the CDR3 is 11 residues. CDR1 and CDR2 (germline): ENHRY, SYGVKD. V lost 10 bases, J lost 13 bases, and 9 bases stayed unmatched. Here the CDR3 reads CATGGSTPQFF. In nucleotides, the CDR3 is TGTGCCACAGGGGGCTCGACCCCTCAGTTCTTC.

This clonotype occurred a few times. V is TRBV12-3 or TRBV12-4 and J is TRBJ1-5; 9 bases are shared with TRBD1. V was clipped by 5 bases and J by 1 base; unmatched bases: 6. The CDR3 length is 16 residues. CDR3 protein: CASSVGTGRSNQPQHF. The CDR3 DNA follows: TGTGCCAGCAGTGTAGGGACAGGGAGAAGCAATCAGCCCCAGCATTTT.

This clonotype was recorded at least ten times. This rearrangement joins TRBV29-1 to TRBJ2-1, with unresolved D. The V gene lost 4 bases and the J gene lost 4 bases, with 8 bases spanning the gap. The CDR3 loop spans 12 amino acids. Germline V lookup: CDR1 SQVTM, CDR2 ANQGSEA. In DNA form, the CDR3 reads TGCAGCGTTGTTTCTGGGTACAATGAGCAGTTCTTC. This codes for CSVVSGYNEQFF.

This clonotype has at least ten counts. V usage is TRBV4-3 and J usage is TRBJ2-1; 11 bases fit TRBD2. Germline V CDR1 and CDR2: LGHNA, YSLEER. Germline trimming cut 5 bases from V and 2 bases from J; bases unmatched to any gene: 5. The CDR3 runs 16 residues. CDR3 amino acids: CASSSRTSGPYNEQFF. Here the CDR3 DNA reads TGCGCCAGCAGCTCCCGGACTAGCGGGCCCTACAATGAGCAGTTCTTC.